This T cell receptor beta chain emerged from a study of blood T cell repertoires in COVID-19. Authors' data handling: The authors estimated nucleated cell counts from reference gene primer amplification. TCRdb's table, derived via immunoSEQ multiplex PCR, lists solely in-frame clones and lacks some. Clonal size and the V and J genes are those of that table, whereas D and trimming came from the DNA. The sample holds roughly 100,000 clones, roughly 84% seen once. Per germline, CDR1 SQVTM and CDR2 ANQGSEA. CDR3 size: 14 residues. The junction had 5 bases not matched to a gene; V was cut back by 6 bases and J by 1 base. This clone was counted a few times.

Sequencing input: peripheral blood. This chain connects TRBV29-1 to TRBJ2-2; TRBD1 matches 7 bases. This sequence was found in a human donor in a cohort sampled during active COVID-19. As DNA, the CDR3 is TGCAGCGTGACAGGGATCTTGAACACCGGGGAGCTGTTTTTT. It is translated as CSVTGILNTGELFF.